The 26 T cell receptor beta chains below all came from one sample that was sequenced in a study of neurological immune-mediated disorders (dated 2019 in TCRdb). The method was 5' RACE. Instrument used: Illumina HiSeq 2500. The public sequencing data were trimmed at Q25 with fastp and processed into clonotypes with MiXCR by TCRdb, which kept only in-frame beta chains. Rows with a matching CDR3 protein are joined into one entry that keeps the most common DNA and genes. This sample has under 85,000 distinct CDR3 sequences in its table, and approximately 10% of those were observed once. More than 1.5% of the sample belongs to the ten largest clones. Sequencing was carried out using PBMCs. Every receptor here comes from a man aged 40-49 years in good health.

In its sample, this clonotype was seen many times. This sequence joins TRBV9 and TRBJ2-1; D remains unclear. The germline CDR1 and CDR2 sequences are SGDLS and YYNGEE. CDR3 size: 11 residues. V was pared by 0 bases and J by 9 bases, with 4 bases between. The CDR3 DNA reads as TGTGCCAGCAGCGTAGGGGCTGAGCAGTTCTTC. This translates into CASSVGAEQFF.

This clonotype showed up many times. This chain joins TRBV20-1 and TRBJ2-2, with TRBD2 matching over 10 bases. CDR3 length: 15 residues. CDR1 is DFQATT and CDR2 is SNEGSKA in the germline V gene (reference sequence). J was trimmed by 6 bases and V by 6 bases; bases with no gene match: 10. CDR3 in amino acids: CSAQRLAGEAGELFF. The CDR3 DNA sequence: TGCAGTGCCCAGAGGCTAGCGGGAGAGGCCGGGGAGCTGTTTTTT.

This clonotype was counted many times. The chain employs TRBV10-2 and TRBJ2-7, with 13 bases fitting TRBD2. This CDR3 has 15 residues. After removal of 6 bases from V and 2 bases from J, the junction contained 4 bases not matched to a gene. The germline CDR1 and CDR2 sequences are WSHSY and SAAADI. The DNA for the CDR3 is TGCGCCAGCAGCTCTGGACTAGCGGGAGCCTACGAGCAGTACTTC. Protein sequence: CASSSGLAGAYEQYF.

Ten or more counts support this clonotype. This chain connects TRBV29-1 to TRBJ1-5; D unresolved. The CDR3 covers 13 residues. V lost 6 bases and J lost 3, with 12 bases in between. Germline assignment: CDR1 SQVTM and CDR2 ANQGSEA. CDR3 sequence reads: CSVLWEVNQPQHF. For the CDR3, the DNA is TGCAGCGTGCTCTGGGAGGTCAATCAGCCCCAGCATTTT.

V usage is TRBV19 and J usage is TRBJ2-7, with TRBD1 as a possible D gene (5 bases). Trimming cost V 3 bases and J 3 bases, with 9 bases left between them. CDR1 LNHDA and CDR2 SQIVND come from the germline V gene (reference sequence). This CDR3 comprises 13 residues. The CDR3 spells CASSIGAFYEQYF. The CDR3 region has the DNA TGTGCCAGTAGTATTGGGGCCTTCTACGAGCAGTACTTC.

This clonotype is categorized as medium-sized. The genes are TRBV12-3 or TRBV12-4 and TRBJ2-3; D tentatively fits TRBD1 or TRBD2 (5 bases each). V was pared by 5 bases and J by 3 bases, with 15 bases between. The CDR3 totals 15 residues. CDR3 nucleotide sequence: TGTGCCAGCAGTCGGGGCTCATCCTTTACAGATACGCAGTATTTT. Encoded protein: CASSRGSSFTDTQYF.

This clonotype was observed at least ten times. The rearrangement joins TRBV6-5 to TRBJ2-7, with TRBD1 as a possible D gene (6 bases). The germline V gene encodes CDR1 MNHEY and CDR2 SVGAGI. The CDR3 spans 16 residues. Trimming removed 4 bases at V and 4 bases at J, with 20 bases between. Here the CDR3 reads CASSSRLWTALYEQYF. The CDR3 DNA reads as TGTGCCAGCAGTTCTCGCCTCTGGACAGCCTTATACGAGCAGTACTTC.

This clonotype was counted a single time. The chain employs TRBV12-3 or TRBV12-4 and TRBJ1-6; unclear D gene. The CDR3 runs to 16 residues. V lost 6 bases and J lost 7, with 19 bases in between. This CDR3 is CASRTSHGNKNSPLHF. The CDR3 coding sequence is TGTGCCAGCAGGACGTCCCATGGAAATAAGAATTCACCCCTCCACTTT.

This clonotype was seen repeatedly, ten times or more. V gene TRBV9 combines with J gene TRBJ2-5; a weak D match, TRBD2 (6 bases). V lost 0 bases, J lost 2 bases, and 11 bases lay in between. This CDR3 spans 15 amino acids. Looked up from germline, CDR1 is SGDLS and CDR2 is YYNGEE. The CDR3 sequence: CASSVGGSGQETQYF. The CDR3 region has the DNA TGTGCCAGCAGCGTAGGGGGCAGCGGGCAAGAGACCCAGTACTTC.

This clonotype was seen just once. A much larger clone lies one base from this, so it may be a read error. As the CDR3 is not closed by the conserved phenylalanine or tryptophan, this likely results from a read error. The chain carries TRBV29-1 and TRBJ1-2; TRBD1 matches 8 bases. In germline, CDR1 is SQVTM, CDR2 ANQGSEA. The junction had 14 bases not matched to a gene; V was cut back by 6 bases and J by 2 bases. CDR3 length: 16 residues. The CDR3 coding sequence is TGCAGCGTCGGCGAACCTAGACAGGGGATAAACTATGGCTACACCATC. Protein sequence: CSVGEPRQGINYGYTI.

This clonotype was recorded at least ten times. The rearrangement joins TRBV7-8 to TRBJ1-5; no firm D call. V lost 5 bases and J lost 0, with 8 bases in between. The CDR3 consists of 14 residues. The germline V gene encodes CDR1 SGHVS and CDR2 FQNEAQ. The CDR3 loop is CASSQDDSNQPQHF. The CDR3 coding sequence is TGTGCCAGCAGCCAAGACGATAGCAATCAGCCCCAGCATTTT.

A note on this clonotype: This sequence may be a read error, since a much larger clone differs from it by one base. This chain joins TRBV20-1 and TRBJ2-2; D is possibly TRBD1 (5 bases). Per the germline V gene, CDR1 is DFQATT and CDR2 is SNEGSKA (reference sequence). The CDR3 covers 15 residues. This chain's CDR3 is CSSRDNRPNTGELFF. CDR3 DNA sequence: TGCAGTTCTAGAGATAACAGGCCGAACACCGGGGAGCTGTTTTTT.

This clonotype appeared many times. The rearrangement uses TRBV5-1 and TRBJ2-3, with D perhaps being TRBD1 or TRBD2 (6 bases each). With 6 bases removed from V and 3 bases from J, the gap between germline ends came to 17 bases. Per germline, CDR1 SGHRS and CDR2 YFSETQ. The CDR3 is made up of 15 amino acids. The DNA for the CDR3 is TGCGCCAGCACCCTCGGAGGGGGATGGACAGATACGCAGTATTTT. As protein: CASTLGGGWTDTQYF.

This clonotype was counted many times. The chain couples TRBV5-1 to TRBJ2-3, with TRBD1 as a possible D gene (6 bases). This CDR3 spans 12 amino acids. Germline V lookup: CDR1 SGHRS, CDR2 YFSETQ. The V gene lost 4 bases and the J gene lost 5 bases, with 8 bases spanning the gap. Here the CDR3 DNA reads TGCGCCAGCAGCGGGGGCGGAGATACGCAGTATTTT. Translated: CASSGGGDTQYF.

In this sample, this clonotype turned up many times. The rearrangement links TRBV6-5 to TRBJ2-7, with unresolved D. Germline CDR1 MNHEY, CDR2 SVGAGI. This CDR3 has 11 residues. Trimming stripped 6 bases from V and 2 bases from J, with 5 bases between. CDR3 in amino acids: CASRSAYEQYF. CDR3 sequence (DNA): TGTGCCAGCAGGTCCGCCTACGAGCAGTACTTC.

The chain joins TRBV12-3 or TRBV12-4 to TRBJ1-1; TRBD1 might be the D (5 bases). The CDR3 length is 14 residues. Trimming stripped 2 bases from V and 8 bases from J, with 15 bases between. CDR3 nucleotide sequence: TGTGCCAGCAGTTTAAGTTCGGGGGGATCGGAAGCTTTCTTT. Its translation is CASSLSSGGSEAFF.

This clonotype was observed a handful of times. The V and J genes are TRBV12-3 or TRBV12-4 and TRBJ1-6; unclear D gene. The V end was cut by 1 base, the J end by 7 bases, with 14 bases between. The CDR3 has 16 amino acids. The CDR3 loop reads CASSLVGLFLNSPLHF. The CDR3 nucleotides are TGTGCCAGCAGTTTAGTAGGACTTTTTCTAAATTCACCCCTCCACTTT.

This clonotype was recorded many times. The DNA for the CDR3 is TGCAGCGTACGAACCACCGGGGGAGAGACCCAGTACTTC. Its translation: CSVRTTGGETQYF. The chain employs TRBV29-1 and TRBJ2-5; D perhaps matches TRBD2 (6 bases). The CDR3 runs 13 residues. The germline V gene encodes CDR1 SQVTM and CDR2 ANQGSEA. V lost 6 bases to trimming and J lost 4 bases, with 15 bases between them.

V and J are TRBV6-5 and TRBJ2-2; 14 bases agree with TRBD2. Germline V gene data show CDR1 as MNHEY and CDR2 as SVGAGI. The V gene end was trimmed by 6 bases and the J gene end by 5 bases; junction bases not matched to a gene: 11. The CDR3 is made up of 18 amino acids. The CDR3 DNA reads TGTGCCAGCAGCCGTATCATGGGGACTAGCGGGGGTACCGGGGAGCTGTTTTTT. This sequence encodes CASSRIMGTSGGTGELFF.

This clonotype has a count of ten or more. The rearrangement uses TRBV15 and TRBJ2-3; D is possibly TRBD2 (6 bases). Trimming took off 3 bases at V and 4 bases at J, with 14 bases between the two ends. The length of the CDR3 is 15 residues. Germline CDR1 reads LNHNV; CDR2 reads YYDKDF (reference sequence). The CDR3 spells CATSRGGVTPDTQYF. CDR3 nucleotide sequence: TGTGCCACCAGCAGGGGGGGAGTAACACCAGATACGCAGTATTTT. The full variable domain, its missing parts supplied by reference TRBV15 and TRBJ2-3, is DAMVIQNPRYQVTQFGKPVTLSCSQTLNHNVMYWYQQKSSQAPKLLFHYYDKDFNNEADTPDNFQSRRPNTSFCFLDIRSPGLGDTAMYLCATSRGGVTPDTQYFGPGTRLTVL.

The chain couples TRBV9 to TRBJ2-1; D is perhaps TRBD1 or TRBD2 (5 bases each). This CDR3 has 15 amino acids. The germline V gene encodes CDR1 SGDLS and CDR2 YYNGEE. Trimming removed 1 base at V and 6 bases at J, with 14 bases between. The CDR3, as DNA: TGTGCCAGCAGCGTAATCGGGGCCCTGGGCAATGAGCAGTTCTTC. Encoded protein: CASSVIGALGNEQFF.

This clonotype was recorded once. The chain has TRBV11-2 and TRBJ2-7; 8 bases line up with TRBD2. Germline values: CDR1 SGHAT, CDR2 FQNNGV. V shed 6 bases and J 4 bases; nucleotides not matched to a gene: 11. The CDR3 length is 15 residues. The CDR3 protein is CASSWSGSFSYEQYF. The CDR3 DNA follows: TGTGCCAGCAGTTGGAGCGGGAGTTTTTCGTACGAGCAGTACTTC.

The DNA of the CDR3 is TGTGCCAGCAGCTCCGGGCCCACTCCGGGAAACACCATATATTTT. It codes for CASSSGPTPGNTIYF. V gene TRBV7-8 combines with J gene TRBJ1-3; D is undetermined. The CDR3 is 15 amino acids. Trimming removed 4 bases at V and 4 bases at J, with 14 bases between. The germline gives CDR1 SGHVS, CDR2 FQNEAQ. The full variable domain, with the rest looked up from reference TRBV7-8 and TRBJ1-3, is GAGVSQSPRYKVAKRGQDVALRCDPISGHVSLFWYQQALGQGPEFLTYFQNEAQLDKSGLPSDRFFAERPEGSVSTLKIQRTQQEDSAVYLCASSSGPTPGNTIYFGEGSWLTVV.

This clonotype was picked up many times. The genes are TRBV12-3 or TRBV12-4 and TRBJ2-2, with a possible D match to TRBD2 (5 bases). V was cut by 10 bases and J by 6 bases, with 12 bases left in between. The CDR3 consists of 12 residues. The CDR3 DNA is TGTGCCACCGGGGTTGAGTCCGGGGAGCTGTTTTTT. It encodes CATGVESGELFF.

This clonotype was counted a few times. The chain uses TRBV29-1 and TRBJ2-3, with D hard to call. V lost 7 bases, J lost 2 bases, and 10 bases lay in between. The CDR3 is 12 residues long. Germline V gene data show CDR1 as SQVTM and CDR2 as ANQGSEA. The CDR3 sequence: CSAVAVTDTQYF. The CDR3 DNA sequence: TGCAGCGCCGTGGCAGTCACAGATACGCAGTATTTT.

This clonotype was seen many times. This sequence joins TRBV7-9 and TRBJ2-7, with 8 bases identical to TRBD2. Losses at the gene ends were 5 bases for V and 6 bases for J; bases not matched to a gene: 6. Germline CDR1 reads SEHNR; CDR2 reads FQNEAQ (reference sequence). The CDR3 length is 13 residues. The CDR3: CASSEGLVREQYF. CDR3 nucleotides: TGTGCCAGCAGCGAGGGACTAGTTCGCGAGCAGTACTTC. Using reference TRBV7-9 and TRBJ2-7 for the parts outside the CDR3, the full variable domain is DTGVSQNPRHKITKRGQNVTFRCDPISEHNRLYWYRQTLGQGPEFLTYFQNEAQLEKSRLLSDRFSAERPKGSFSTLEIQRTEQGDSAMYLCASSEGLVREQYFGPGTRLTVT.